This passage covers 26 T cell receptor beta chains from one sample sequenced in a study of T cell responses to AZD1222 COVID-19 vaccine. TCRdb's copy holds only in-frame clones and misses some; the assay was immunoSEQ multiplex PCR. The sample contains roughly 95,000 clones, roughly 88% of which appear only once. This sample comprised peripheral blood, obtained on day 0 of AZD1222 vaccination. These TCRs come from an adult in good health.

The V call is TRBV28, the J call TRBJ2-1; a weak D match, TRBD2 (6 bases). V lost 7 bases and J 7 bases, leaving 23 bases between the germline ends. The V gene's germline CDR1 is MDHEN and CDR2 SYDVKM. The CDR3 has 16 amino acids. CDR3 bases: TGTGCCAGCACTTCAAGCCGGCGGGAAGTGAGGAATGAGCAGTTCTTC. Translation gives CASTSSRREVRNEQFF.

This chain uses TRBV5-4 with TRBJ1-3; weak D call: TRBD1 (6 bases). This CDR3 is built from 17 residues. The germline CDR1 and CDR2 sequences are SGHNT and YYREEE (reference sequence). V was cut by 4 bases and J by 2 bases, with 19 bases left in between. The CDR3 DNA is TGTGCCAGCAGCCCAACTGCCCCCGGGACAACTGGAAACACCATATATTTT. Amino acids: CASSPTAPGTTGNTIYF. Full variable domain (outside the CDR3, taken from reference TRBV5-4 and TRBJ1-3): ETGVTQSPTHLIKTRGQQVTLRCSSQSGHNTVSWYQQALGQGPQFIFQYYREEENGRGNFPPRFSGLQFPNYSSELNVNALELDDSALYLCASSPTAPGTTGNTIYFGEGSWLTVV.

This chain joins TRBV30 and TRBJ2-1, with 15 bases fitting TRBD2. From germline, CDR1 is GTSNPN and CDR2 SVGIG (reference sequence). This CDR3 comprises 15 residues. V lost 4 bases and J lost 9; bases outside the gene matches: 7. CDR3 bases: TGTGCCTGGAATGGACTAGCGGGAGGGCCTAGTGAGCAGTTCTTC. Translation: CAWNGLAGGPSEQFF.

The chain carries TRBV3-1 (or the pseudogene TRBV3-2) and TRBJ1-2; D perhaps matches TRBD1 (5 bases). The germline gives CDR1 LGHDT, CDR2 YNNKEL (reference sequence). The V gene lost 3 bases and the J gene lost 4 bases, with 18 bases spanning the gap. The CDR3 sequence is 16 residues long. CDR3 region: CASSQPLATEGYGYTF. The CDR3 DNA reads TGTGCCAGCAGCCAGCCGCTGGCGACAGAAGGCTATGGCTACACCTTC.

The gene calls are TRBV18 and TRBJ1-4; tentative D call: TRBD1 (5 bases). Trimming left V 3 bases short and J 8 bases short, with 13 bases between. The CDR3 has 14 residues. Germline V gives CDR1 KGHSH, CDR2 LQKENI. CDR3 coding DNA: TGTGCCAGCTCACCTCAGAGGGGCGGCGAAAAACTGTTTTTT. This sequence encodes CASSPQRGGEKLFF.

The rearrangement uses TRBV20-1 and TRBJ1-1, with 8 positions matching TRBD1. This CDR3 comprises 11 residues. The germline V gene encodes CDR1 DFQATT and CDR2 SNEGSKA (reference sequence). Germline trimming cut 6 bases from V and 5 bases from J; bases unmatched to any gene: 2. CDR3: CSARQGTEAFF. The CDR3 region has the DNA TGCAGTGCCCGACAGGGGACTGAAGCTTTCTTT.

This clone came up a few times. The J gene is TRBJ2-7, the V gene TRBV6-5, with 8 bases lining up with TRBD1. CDR1 MNHEY and CDR2 SVGAGI come from the germline V gene. This CDR3 is 14 amino acids long. The J segment lost 2 bases and the V segment lost 7 bases, leaving 7 bases of the junction unmatched. Written as DNA, the CDR3 is TGTGCCAGCACCTCGGACAGGGAGGCCTACGAGCAGTACTTC. It codes for CASTSDREAYEQYF.

CDR3 DNA sequence: TGTGCCTGGAGACTAGCGGGAGGGCCGGAGACCCAGTACTTC. Its protein is CAWRLAGGPETQYF. The chain uses TRBV30 and TRBJ2-5; the match to TRBD2 covers 13 bases. The V gene end was trimmed by 3 bases and the J gene end by 5 bases; junction bases not matched to a gene: 3. CDR3 length equals 14 residues. CDR1 and CDR2 (germline): GTSNPN, SVGIG (reference sequence).

This chain links TRBV20-1 with TRBJ1-3, with D hard to call. The length of the CDR3 is 14 residues. CDR1 and CDR2 from the germline V gene are DFQATT and SNEGSKA (reference sequence). V lost 3 bases to trimming and J lost 0 bases, with 9 bases between them. The CDR3 spells CSASRQVSGNTIYF. Here the CDR3 DNA reads TGCAGTGCTAGTCGTCAGGTCTCTGGAAACACCATATATTTT.

This chain uses TRBV19 with TRBJ1-5; TRBD1 matches at 7 bases. Germline CDR1 is LNHDA and CDR2 is SQIVND (reference sequence). The CDR3 runs to 16 residues. The J segment lost 6 bases and the V segment lost 2 bases, leaving 10 bases of the junction unmatched. The CDR3 protein is CASSILEGARGQPQHF. The CDR3 DNA reads as TGTGCCAGTAGTATATTAGAGGGGGCGAGAGGTCAGCCCCAGCATTTT.

The chain carries TRBV5-1 and TRBJ1-4; D perhaps matches TRBD1 (5 bases). The CDR3 is made up of 15 amino acids. CDR1 SGHRS and CDR2 YFSETQ come from the germline V gene. V was cut by 4 bases and J by 8 bases, with 18 bases left in between. CDR3 nucleotides: TGCGCCAGCAGCCTGGACAACACAAAGGGGGAAAAACTGTTTTTT. This encodes CASSLDNTKGEKLFF.

The chain carries TRBV7-6 and TRBJ2-2, with D tentatively TRBD2 (5 bases). The CDR3 is 14 residues long. Germline CDR1 SGHVS, CDR2 FNYEAQ. The V end lost 2 bases, the J end lost 7 bases, and 11 bases lay between the germline ends. This chain's CDR3 is CASSLKSGIGELFF. CDR3 nucleotide sequence: TGTGCCAGCAGCTTAAAGTCCGGGATCGGGGAGCTGTTTTTT.

The CDR3 DNA sequence: TGTGCCAGCAGCCAAGTACAAAACTATGGCTACACCTTC. It specifies CASSQVQNYGYTF. This chain joins TRBV3-1 (or the pseudogene TRBV3-2) and TRBJ1-2; D is uncertain. The CDR3 has 13 amino acids. The germline gives CDR1 LGHDT, CDR2 YNNKEL (reference sequence). Trimming shortened V by 1 base and J by 2 bases, and 5 bases separated the two germline ends.

The chain carries TRBV19 and TRBJ1-2, with 7 bases matching TRBD1. From germline, CDR1 is LNHDA and CDR2 SQIVND (reference sequence). V shed 3 bases and J 2 bases; nucleotides not matched to a gene: 6. The CDR3 length is 15 residues. CDR3: CASSIDREPNYGYTF. In nucleotides, the CDR3 is TGTGCCAGTAGTATTGACAGGGAACCCAACTATGGCTACACCTTC.

This chain links TRBV21-1 with TRBJ2-3; the D call of TRBD1 is as the table states it, not checked on the DNA. TRBV21-1 is annotated as a pseudogene. The length of the CDR3 is 20 residues. The CDR3 DNA is TGTGCCAGCAGCAGGATCAGGGTCATCAGGGACAGCCGCACCACAGATACGCAGTATTTT. Residues: CASSRIRVIRDSRTTDTQYF.

The chain is built from TRBV4-1 and TRBJ2-5; D is perhaps TRBD2 (5 bases). Germline V lookup: CDR1 MGHRA, CDR2 YSYEKL. The CDR3 covers 15 residues. V was clipped by 1 base and J by 4 bases, with 13 bases between them. CDR3 protein: CASSQGETSRETQYF. The CDR3 DNA follows: TGCGCCAGCAGCCAAGGGGAGACAAGTAGAGAGACCCAGTACTTC.

This chain connects TRBV10-3 to TRBJ1-2; 9 nucleotides line up with TRBD1. The CDR3 totals 13 residues. Trimming at V came to 6 bases and at J to 6 bases, leaving 5 bases not matched to a gene. The V gene's germline CDR1 is ENHRY and CDR2 SYGVKD. The CDR3 DNA is TGTGCCATCAGCCGGACAGGGGCTGATGGCTACACCTTC. Amino acids: CAISRTGADGYTF.

This clone was counted a single time. The gene calls are TRBV6-4 and TRBJ1-2; 7 positions agree with TRBD1. The CDR3 has 15 residues. Germline V lookup: CDR1 MRHNA, CDR2 SNTAGT. With 6 bases clipped from V and 2 bases from J, the junction kept 9 bases outside the gene matches. CDR3 bases: TGTGCCAGCAGATTCCGGGACAGAGTCAACTATGGCTACACCTTC. Its translation is CASRFRDRVNYGYTF.

Here the CDR3 reads CSVVVPGLVDEQFF. The CDR3 nucleotides read TGCAGCGTTGTGGTCCCGGGACTAGTCGATGAGCAGTTCTTC. J is TRBJ2-1 and V is TRBV29-1; 8 nucleotides line up with TRBD2. V trimming: 4 bases; J trimming: 8 bases; junction bases outside the gene matches: 10. The germline gives CDR1 SQVTM, CDR2 ANQGSEA. CDR3 length: 14 amino acids.

This clone was counted a few times. The rearrangement uses TRBV6-1 and TRBJ2-7; 10 nucleotides match TRBD2. The V gene's germline CDR1 is MNHNS and CDR2 SASEGT. This CDR3 region has 15 residues. The V gene end was trimmed by 2 bases and the J gene end by 1 base; junction bases not matched to a gene: 2. CDR3 amino acids: CASSEKLAGSYEQYF. CDR3 DNA sequence: TGTGCCAGCAGTGAAAAACTAGCGGGATCCTACGAGCAGTACTTC.

The gene calls are TRBV24-1 and TRBJ1-1; D not resolved. This CDR3 comprises 13 residues. Trimming shortened V by 3 bases and J by 10 bases, and 14 bases separated the two germline ends. Germline V gene sequence: CDR1 KGHDR, CDR2 SFDVKD. The DNA for the CDR3 is TGTGCCACCAGTGATCCCCCTAACAATAGAGCTTTCTTT. It codes for CATSDPPNNRAFF.

The chain couples TRBV6-5 to TRBJ1-2; D is perhaps TRBD1 (6 bases). The length of the CDR3 is 12 residues. V was trimmed by 6 bases and J by 6 bases, leaving 11 bases between them. Germline V gene data show CDR1 as MNHEY and CDR2 as SVGAGI. The CDR3 is CASRTTGNGYTF. CDR3 DNA sequence: TGTGCCAGCAGAACGACAGGAAATGGCTACACCTTC.

The rearrangement joins TRBV15 to TRBJ2-7; 11 bases agree with TRBD2. V lost 5 bases and J lost 7; bases outside the gene matches: 16. The CDR3 is 17 amino acids. Germline loops: CDR1 LNHNV, CDR2 YYDKDF (reference sequence). CDR3 amino acids: CATSSPVDPSGRREQYF. In DNA, the CDR3 is TGTGCCACCAGCTCCCCCGTGGATCCTAGCGGGAGGAGAGAGCAGTACTTC.

This sequence joins TRBV19 and TRBJ2-1; TRBD2 aligns across 14 bases. V gave up 5 bases and J gave up 7 bases; unmatched junction bases: 19. This CDR3 comprises 20 residues. CDR1 and CDR2 (germline): LNHDA, SQIVND (reference sequence). The CDR3 DNA follows: TGTGCCAGTAGTCCCCTTGGGGGACTAGCGGGAGTAACGATTAGGAATGAGCAGTTCTTC. Its translation: CASSPLGGLAGVTIRNEQFF.

The CDR3 reads CASRADSYEQYF. Here the CDR3 DNA reads TGTGCCAGCAGAGCTGACAGTTACGAGCAGTACTTC. The chain couples TRBV2 to TRBJ2-7; a weak D match, TRBD1 (5 bases). The CDR3 is 12 amino acids. The germline CDR1 and CDR2 sequences are SNHLY and FYNNEI. Between the trimmed V and J ends, which lost 6 bases and 4 bases, there was a span of 10 bases. Filled out from reference TRBV2 and TRBJ2-7, the complete variable domain reads EPEVTQTPSHQVTQMGQEVILRCVPISNHLYFYWYRQILGQKVEFLVSFYNNEISEKSEIFDDQFSVERPDGSNFTLKIRSTKLEDSAMYFCASRADSYEQYFGPGTRLTVT.

The CDR3 sequence is CASSVGTSGTDTQYF. The CDR3 DNA follows: TGTGCCAGCAGCGTCGGGACTAGCGGCACAGATACGCAGTATTTT. The genes are TRBV7-3 and TRBJ2-3; 10 bases align to TRBD2. V lost 5 bases and J lost 1; bases outside the gene matches: 3. Germline V lookup: CDR1 SGHTA, CDR2 FQGTGA. The CDR3 has 15 amino acids.